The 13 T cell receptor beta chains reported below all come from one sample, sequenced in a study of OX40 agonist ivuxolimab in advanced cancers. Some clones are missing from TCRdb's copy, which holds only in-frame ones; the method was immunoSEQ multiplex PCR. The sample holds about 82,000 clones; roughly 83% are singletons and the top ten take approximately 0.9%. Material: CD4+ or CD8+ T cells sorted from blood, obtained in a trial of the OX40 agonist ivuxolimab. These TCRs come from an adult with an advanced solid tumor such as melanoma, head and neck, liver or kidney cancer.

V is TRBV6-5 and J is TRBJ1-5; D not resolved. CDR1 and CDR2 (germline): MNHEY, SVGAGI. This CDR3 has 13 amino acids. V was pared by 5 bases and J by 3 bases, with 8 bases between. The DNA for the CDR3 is TGTGCCAGCAGTGAGGCTTACAATCAGCCCCAGCATTTT. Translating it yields CASSEAYNQPQHF.

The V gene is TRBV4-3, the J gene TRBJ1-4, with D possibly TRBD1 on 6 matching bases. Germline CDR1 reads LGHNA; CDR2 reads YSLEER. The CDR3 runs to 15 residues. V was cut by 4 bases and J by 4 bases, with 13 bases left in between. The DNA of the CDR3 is TGCGCCAGCAGCCGCCAAGGGGGTCTTAATGAAAAACTGTTTTTT. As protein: CASSRQGGLNEKLFF.

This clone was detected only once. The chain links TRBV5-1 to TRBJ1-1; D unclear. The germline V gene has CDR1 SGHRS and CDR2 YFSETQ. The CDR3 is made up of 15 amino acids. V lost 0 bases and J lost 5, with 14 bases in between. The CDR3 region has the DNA TGCGCCAGCAGCTTGGGCGCGGGGATCAAGACTGAAGCTTTCTTT. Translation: CASSLGAGIKTEAFF.

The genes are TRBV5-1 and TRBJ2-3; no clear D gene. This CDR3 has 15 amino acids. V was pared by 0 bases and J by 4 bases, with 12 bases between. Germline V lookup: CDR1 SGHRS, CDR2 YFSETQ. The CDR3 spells CASSLEVGRADTQYF. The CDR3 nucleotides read TGCGCCAGCAGCTTGGAGGTCGGACGGGCAGATACGCAGTATTTT.

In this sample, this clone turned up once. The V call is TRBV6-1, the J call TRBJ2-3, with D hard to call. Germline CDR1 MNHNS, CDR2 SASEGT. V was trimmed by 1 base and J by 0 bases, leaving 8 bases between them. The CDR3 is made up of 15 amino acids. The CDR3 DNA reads TGTGCCAGCAGTGAAGATGACCACAGCACAGATACGCAGTATTTT. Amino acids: CASSEDDHSTDTQYF.

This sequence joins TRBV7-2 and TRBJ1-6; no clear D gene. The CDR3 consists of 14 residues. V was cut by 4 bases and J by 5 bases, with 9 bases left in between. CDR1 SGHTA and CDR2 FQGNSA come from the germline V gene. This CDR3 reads CASSWNGNNSPLHF. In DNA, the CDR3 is TGTGCCAGCAGCTGGAACGGCAATAATTCACCCCTCCACTTT.

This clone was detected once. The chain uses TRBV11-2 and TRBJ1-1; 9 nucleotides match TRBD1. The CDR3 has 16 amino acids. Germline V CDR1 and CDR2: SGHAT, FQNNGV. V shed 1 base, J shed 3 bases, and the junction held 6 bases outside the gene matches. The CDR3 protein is CASSLVQGARDTEAFF. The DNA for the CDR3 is TGTGCCAGCAGCTTAGTACAGGGGGCAAGGGACACTGAAGCTTTCTTT.

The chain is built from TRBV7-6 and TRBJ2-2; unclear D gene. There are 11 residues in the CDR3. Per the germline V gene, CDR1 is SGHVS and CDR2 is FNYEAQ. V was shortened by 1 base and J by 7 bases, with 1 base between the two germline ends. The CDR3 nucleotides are TGTGCCAGCAGCTTAGTCGGGGAGCTGTTTTTT. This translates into CASSLVGELFF.

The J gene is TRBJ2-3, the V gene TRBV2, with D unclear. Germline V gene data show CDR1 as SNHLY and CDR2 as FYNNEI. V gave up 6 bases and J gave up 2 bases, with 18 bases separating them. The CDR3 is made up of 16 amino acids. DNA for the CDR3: TGTGCCAGCAGGGAGACTCCCCTAAACTTCACAGATACGCAGTATTTT. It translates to CASRETPLNFTDTQYF.

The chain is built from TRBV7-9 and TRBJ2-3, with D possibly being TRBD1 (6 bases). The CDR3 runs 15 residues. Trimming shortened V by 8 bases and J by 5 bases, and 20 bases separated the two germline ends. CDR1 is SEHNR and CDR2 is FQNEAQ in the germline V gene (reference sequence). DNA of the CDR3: TGTGCCAGCCCCGGACAGAGGGGGTTTGGAGATACGCAGTATTTT. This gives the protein CASPGQRGFGDTQYF.

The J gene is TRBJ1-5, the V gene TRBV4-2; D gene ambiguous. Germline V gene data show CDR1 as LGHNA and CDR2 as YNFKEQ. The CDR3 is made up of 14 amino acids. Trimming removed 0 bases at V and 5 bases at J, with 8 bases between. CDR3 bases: TGTGCCAGCAGCCAAGAAGGGTTGGATCAGCCCCAGCATTTT. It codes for CASSQEGLDQPQHF.

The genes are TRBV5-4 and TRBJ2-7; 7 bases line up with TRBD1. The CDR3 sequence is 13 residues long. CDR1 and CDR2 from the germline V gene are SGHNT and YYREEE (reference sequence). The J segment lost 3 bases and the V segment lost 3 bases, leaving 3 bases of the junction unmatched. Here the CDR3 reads CASSSSGGYEQYF. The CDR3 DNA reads TGTGCCAGCAGCTCGTCAGGGGGCTACGAGCAGTACTTC.

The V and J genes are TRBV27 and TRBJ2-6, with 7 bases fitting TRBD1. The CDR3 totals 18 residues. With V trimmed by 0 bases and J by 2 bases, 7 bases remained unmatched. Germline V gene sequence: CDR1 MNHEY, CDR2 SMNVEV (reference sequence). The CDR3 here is CASSLSSTGLAGANVLTF. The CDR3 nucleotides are TGTGCCAGCAGTTTATCTTCGACAGGGCTGGCTGGGGCCAACGTCCTGACTTTC. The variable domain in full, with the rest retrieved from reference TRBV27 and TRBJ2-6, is EAQVTQNPRYLITVTGKKLTVTCSQNMNHEYMSWYRQDPGLGLRQIYYSMNVEVTDKGDVPEGYKVSRKEKRNFPLILESPSPNQTSLYFCASSLSSTGLAGANVLTFGAGSRLTVL.